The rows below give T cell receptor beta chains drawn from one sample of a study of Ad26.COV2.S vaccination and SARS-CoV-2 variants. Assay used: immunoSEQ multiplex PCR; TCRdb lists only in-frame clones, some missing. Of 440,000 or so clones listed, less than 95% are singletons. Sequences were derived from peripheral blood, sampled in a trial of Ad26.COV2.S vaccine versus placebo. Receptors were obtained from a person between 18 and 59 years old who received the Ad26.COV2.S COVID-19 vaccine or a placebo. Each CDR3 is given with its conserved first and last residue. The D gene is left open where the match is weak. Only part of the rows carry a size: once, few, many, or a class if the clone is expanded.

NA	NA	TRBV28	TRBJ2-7	CASSLFGYEQYF	TGTGCCAGCAGTTTATTTGGCTACGAGCAGTACTTC
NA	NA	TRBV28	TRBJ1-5	CASSLGGGNQPQHF	TGTGCCAGCAGTTTAGGGGGCGGCAATCAGCCCCAGCATTTT
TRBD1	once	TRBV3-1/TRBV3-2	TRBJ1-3	CASSLGTGTSGNTIYF	TGTGCCAGCAGCCTAGGGACAGGTACCTCTGGAAACACCATATATTTT
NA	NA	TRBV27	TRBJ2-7	CASSLSLSATYEQYF	TGTGCCAGCAGTTTATCCCTCAGCGCAACCTACGAGCAGTACTTC
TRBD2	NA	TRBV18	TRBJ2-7	CASSPPGLAGGPGDAYEQYF	TGTGCCAGCTCACCACCTGGACTAGCGGGAGGGCCGGGGGATGCCTACGAGCAGTACTTC
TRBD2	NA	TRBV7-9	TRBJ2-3	CASSPSGGSTDTQYF	TGTGCCAGCAGCCCTAGCGGGGGTAGCACAGATACGCAGTATTTT
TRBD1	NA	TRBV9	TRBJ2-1	CASSLRTGSTSEQFF	TGTGCCAGCAGCTTACGGACAGGGAGCACCAGTGAGCAGTTCTTC
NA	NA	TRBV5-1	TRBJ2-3	CASSFGRPGGVWDTQYF	TGCGCCAGCAGCTTTGGGCGGCCCGGAGGGGTATGGGATACGCAGTATTTT
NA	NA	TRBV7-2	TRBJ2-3	CASSSSNSRKTQYF	TGTGCCAGCAGCTCCTCTAACTCTCGGAAAACGCAGTATTTT
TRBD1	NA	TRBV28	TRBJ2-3	CASLPGQGTDTQYF	TGTGCCAGTCTCCCGGGACAGGGCACAGATACGCAGTATTTT
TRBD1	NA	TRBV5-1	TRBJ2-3	CASSTDRATSTDTQYF	TGCGCCAGCAGCACTGACAGGGCGACCAGCACAGATACGCAGTATTTT
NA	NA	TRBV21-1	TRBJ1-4	CASPQGGGGSNEKLFF	TGTGCCAGCCCCCAGGGAGGGGGAGGCTCTAATGAAAAACTGTTTTTT
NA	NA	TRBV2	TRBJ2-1	CASSEPRGLNEQFF	TGTGCCAGCAGTGAGCCGAGGGGCCTCAATGAGCAGTTCTTC
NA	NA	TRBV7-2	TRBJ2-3	CASSLGWAWETDTQYF	TGTGCCAGCAGCTTAGGATGGGCGTGGGAAACAGATACGCAGTATTTT
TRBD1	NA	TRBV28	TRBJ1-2	CASSPTGGEGYTF	TGTGCCAGCAGTCCAACAGGGGGGGAGGGCTACACCTTC
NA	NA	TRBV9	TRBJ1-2	CASSVGSQGNYGYTF	TGTGCCAGCAGCGTAGGGTCACAGGGAAACTATGGCTACACCTTC
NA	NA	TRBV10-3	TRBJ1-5	CAIRDYSNQPQHF	TGTGCCATCAGGGATTATAGCAATCAGCCCCAGCATTTT
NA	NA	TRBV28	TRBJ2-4	CASRDEAKNIQYF	TGTGCCAGCAGGGACGAAGCCAAAAACATTCAGTACTTC
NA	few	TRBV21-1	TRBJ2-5	CASSMGGQGTQYF	TGTGCCAGCAGCATGGGGGGGCAGGGGACCCAGTACTTC
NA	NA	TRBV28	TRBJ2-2	CASSYYLITGELFF	TGTGCCAGCAGCTACTACCTTATCACCGGGGAGCTGTTTTTT
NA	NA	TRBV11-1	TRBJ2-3	CASTLGFSGSTDTQYF	TGTGCCAGCACCCTCGGGTTTAGCGGAAGCACAGATACGCAGTATTTT
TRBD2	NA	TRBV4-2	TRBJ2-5	CASSLGTSGRIWETQYF	TGTGCCAGCAGCCTAGGGACTAGCGGGAGGATCTGGGAGACCCAGTACTTC
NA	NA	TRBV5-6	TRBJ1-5	CASSLGPNQPQHF	TGTGCCAGCAGCTTGGGGCCTAATCAGCCCCAGCATTTT
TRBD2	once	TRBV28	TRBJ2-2	CASSVSREAGELFF	TGTGCCAGCAGTGTTAGTCGGGAGGCCGGGGAGCTGTTTTTT
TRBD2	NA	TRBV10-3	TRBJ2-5	CAIRGGSGYQETQYF	TGTGCCATCAGAGGCGGGAGCGGGTACCAAGAGACCCAGTACTTC
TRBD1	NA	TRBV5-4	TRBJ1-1	CASSLRQGDTEAFF	TGTGCCAGCAGCTTGAGGCAGGGGGACACTGAAGCTTTCTTT
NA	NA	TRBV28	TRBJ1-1	CASSFGGEAFF	TGTGCCAGCAGCTTCGGCGGTGAAGCTTTCTTT
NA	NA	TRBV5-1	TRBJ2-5	CASRGSTQYF	TGCGCCAGCAGGGGAAGCACCCAGTACTTC
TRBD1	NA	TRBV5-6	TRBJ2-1	CASSLRDRPYNEQFF	TGTGCCAGCAGCCTCCGGGACAGACCATACAATGAGCAGTTCTTC